The 16 T cell receptor beta chains below were found in one sample sequenced in a study of CD8 T cells in Susac syndrome. It was with random hexamers that roughly 0.5 to 1 ug RNA was reverse transcribed. TCRdb passed the immunoSEQ multiplex PCR reads through MiXCR, listing each CDR3 protein once. The sample yields about 19,000 distinct CDR3 sequences, 85% to 95% seen once. The specimen sequenced was CD8+ T cells from PBMCs. All receptors come from a human donor in good health.

This clonotype occurred a few times. This chain uses TRBV12-3 or TRBV12-4 with TRBJ2-7; TRBD1 or TRBD2 may be the D gene (5 bases each). V was trimmed by 10 bases and J by 3 bases, leaving 16 bases between them. The CDR3 spans 13 residues. CDR3 coding DNA: TGTGCCACTGCCAGGGACCAATACTACGAGCAGTACTTC. Amino acids: CATARDQYYEQYF.

The rearrangement joins TRBV9 to TRBJ2-2; 7 bases map to TRBD1. V lost 4 bases, J lost 3 bases, and 6 bases stayed unmatched. CDR3 length equals 15 residues. From germline, CDR1 is SGDLS and CDR2 YYNGEE. CDR3 in amino acids: CASSPWDRYTGELFF. In DNA form, the CDR3 reads TGTGCCAGCAGCCCCTGGGACAGATACACCGGGGAGCTGTTTTTT. The full variable domain, rest sourced from reference TRBV9 and TRBJ2-2, is DSGVTQTPKHLITATGQRVTLRCSPRSGDLSVYWYQQSLDQGLQFLIQYYNGEERAKGNILERFSAQQFPDLHSELNLSSLELGDSALYFCASSPWDRYTGELFFGEGSRLTVL.

Only one count was recorded for this clonotype. This rearrangement joins TRBV19 to TRBJ2-3; TRBD2 aligns across 9 bases. From germline, CDR1 is LNHDA and CDR2 SQIVND (reference sequence). CDR3 length: 14 amino acids. V lost 6 bases, J lost 2 bases, and 3 bases stayed unmatched. This chain's CDR3 is CASRTSGFTDTQYF. The DNA for the CDR3 is TGTGCCAGTAGGACTAGCGGATTCACAGATACGCAGTATTTT.

The CDR3 sequence is CASSKGVLGVAKNIQYF. The CDR3 DNA sequence: TGTGCCAGCAGCAAAGGCGTGCTCGGGGTAGCCAAAAACATTCAGTACTTC. This chain links TRBV21-1 with TRBJ2-4. TRBV21-1 is a pseudogene locus. CDR3 length equals 17 residues.

As regards this clonotype: One end of the junction fails to match germline, which may point to a read error. DNA of the CDR3: TGTGCCGGCAGCTTCTCTTCCGTGGGGGGATCCTACGAGCAGTACTTC. This gives the protein CAGSFSSVGGSYEQYF. The chain combines TRBV7-6 with TRBJ2-7, with D perhaps matching TRBD2 (6 bases). This CDR3 is built from 16 residues. The germline gives CDR1 SGHVS, CDR2 FNYEAQ.

J is TRBJ2-1 and V is TRBV30; 8 bases fit TRBD2. The germline gives CDR1 GTSNPN, CDR2 SVGIG (reference sequence). This CDR3 is 16 amino acids long. With 2 bases clipped from V and 5 bases from J, the junction kept 11 bases outside the gene matches. The CDR3 bases are TGTGCCTGGAGTCTCTACGGGTTAGCGGGAAACAATGAGCAGTTCTTC. It translates to CAWSLYGLAGNNEQFF.

The chain links TRBV5-1 to TRBJ2-7; tentatively, D is TRBD2 (6 bases). The CDR3 covers 12 residues. Germline assignment: CDR1 SGHRS and CDR2 YFSETQ. V was shortened by 0 bases and J by 7 bases, with 8 bases between the two germline ends. As DNA, the CDR3 is TGCGCCAGCAGCTTGGGACTAGAAGAGCAGTACTTC. Protein product: CASSLGLEEQYF.

This chain uses TRBV4-3 with TRBJ2-1; D not resolved. Per germline, CDR1 LGHNA and CDR2 YSLEER. Trimming stripped 0 bases from V and 2 bases from J, with 5 bases between. The CDR3 runs 14 residues. CDR3 coding DNA: TGCGCCAGCAGCCAAGATTACGCCTACAATGAGCAGTTCTTC. This sequence encodes CASSQDYAYNEQFF.

This chain connects TRBV28 to TRBJ2-7, with D perhaps matching TRBD2 (6 bases). V was pared by 1 base and J by 6 bases, with 13 bases between. CDR3 length equals 14 residues. Per the germline V gene, CDR1 is MDHEN and CDR2 is SYDVKM. This chain's CDR3 is CASSLFGGTGEQYF. The CDR3, as DNA: TGTGCCAGCAGTTTATTCGGGGGTACCGGCGAGCAGTACTTC.

The rearrangement joins TRBV25-1 to TRBJ2-7; TRBD2 matches 10 bases. CDR1 is MGHDK, CDR2 SYGVNS, per germline. The ends lost 5 bases at V and 4 bases at J; junction bases unmatched: 20. This CDR3 has 19 amino acids. The CDR3 sequence: CASSTSTTPLAGELYEQYF. In nucleotides, the CDR3 is TGTGCCAGCAGTACTTCAACTACCCCTCTAGCGGGAGAATTGTACGAGCAGTACTTC.

Only one count was recorded for this clonotype. The DNA of the CDR3 is TGTGCCTGGAGTGTAGGGGCCAGTGAAGCTTTCTTT. This gives the protein CAWSVGASEAFF. The chain joins TRBV30 to TRBJ1-1; a weak D match, TRBD1 (5 bases). V gave up 0 bases and J gave up 7 bases, with 9 bases separating them. The CDR3 is made up of 12 amino acids. CDR1 and CDR2 (germline): GTSNPN, SVGIG (reference sequence).

The genes are TRBV2 and TRBJ2-7; TRBD2 aligns across 7 bases. J was trimmed by 6 bases and V by 8 bases; bases with no gene match: 13. CDR3 size: 14 residues. The germline V gene encodes CDR1 SNHLY and CDR2 FYNNEI. CDR3 amino acids: CASSSSGREIEQYF. Written as DNA, the CDR3 is TGTGCCAGCTCATCATCTGGGCGGGAGATCGAGCAGTACTTC.

The chain joins TRBV27 to TRBJ2-2; 8 positions agree with TRBD2. The length of the CDR3 is 15 residues. The J segment lost 6 bases and the V segment lost 3 bases, leaving 6 bases of the junction unmatched. The germline V gene encodes CDR1 MNHEY and CDR2 SMNVEV (reference sequence). CDR3 residues: CASSFQRESPGELFF. In DNA form, the CDR3 reads TGTGCCAGCAGTTTCCAGCGGGAGAGCCCCGGGGAGCTGTTTTTT.

V is TRBV27 and J is TRBJ2-1; D is possibly TRBD1 or TRBD2 (7 bases each). Germline values: CDR1 MNHEY, CDR2 SMNVEV (reference sequence). V shed 6 bases and J shed 6 bases, with 18 bases lying between them. The CDR3 has 15 residues. The CDR3 sequence: CASSPDREGVNEQFF. The CDR3 DNA reads TGTGCCAGCAGCCCCGACAGGGAGGGAGTCAATGAGCAGTTCTTC.

The chain has TRBV12-3 or TRBV12-4 and TRBJ2-1, with a weak D call TRBD2 (6 bases). CDR3 length equals 13 residues. Trimming pared 6 bases from V and 10 bases from J, leaving 16 bases between. For the CDR3, the DNA is TGTGCCAGCAGCCCACTACTGACTAGGGAGCAGTTCTTC. This sequence encodes CASSPLLTREQFF.

The J gene is TRBJ2-7, the V gene TRBV10-3; D unclear. The CDR3 is 12 residues long. Trimming took off 6 bases at V and 4 bases at J, with 10 bases between the two ends. Germline V lookup: CDR1 ENHRY, CDR2 SYGVKD. CDR3 sequence (DNA): TGTGCCATCAGGACTCCCCAGTACGAGCAGTACTTC. It specifies CAIRTPQYEQYF.